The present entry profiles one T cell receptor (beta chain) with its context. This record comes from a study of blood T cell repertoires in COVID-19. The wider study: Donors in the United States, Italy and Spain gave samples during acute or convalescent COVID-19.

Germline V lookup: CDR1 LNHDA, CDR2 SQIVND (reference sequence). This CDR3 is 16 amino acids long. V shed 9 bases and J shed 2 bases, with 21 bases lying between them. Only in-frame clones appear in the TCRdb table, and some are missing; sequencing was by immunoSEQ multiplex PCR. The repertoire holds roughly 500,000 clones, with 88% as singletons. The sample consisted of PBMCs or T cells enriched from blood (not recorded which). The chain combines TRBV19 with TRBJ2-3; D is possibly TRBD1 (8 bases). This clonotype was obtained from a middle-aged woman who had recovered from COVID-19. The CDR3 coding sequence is TGTGCCAGCCAAAATACAGGGGGGGGTTACACAGATACGCAGTATTTT. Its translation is CASQNTGGGYTDTQYF.